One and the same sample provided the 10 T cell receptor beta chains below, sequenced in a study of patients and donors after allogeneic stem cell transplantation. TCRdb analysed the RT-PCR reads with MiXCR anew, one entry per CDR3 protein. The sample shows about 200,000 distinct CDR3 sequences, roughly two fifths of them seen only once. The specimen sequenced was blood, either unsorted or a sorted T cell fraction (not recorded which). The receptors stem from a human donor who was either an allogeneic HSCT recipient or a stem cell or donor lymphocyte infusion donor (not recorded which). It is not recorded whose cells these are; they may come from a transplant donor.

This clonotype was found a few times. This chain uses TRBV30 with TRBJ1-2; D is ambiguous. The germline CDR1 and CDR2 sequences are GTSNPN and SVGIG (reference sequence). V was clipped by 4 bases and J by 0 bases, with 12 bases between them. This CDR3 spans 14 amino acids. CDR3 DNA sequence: TGTGCCTGGAAAGGGCCGGCGGCTAACTATGGCTACACCTTC. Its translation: CAWKGPAANYGYTF. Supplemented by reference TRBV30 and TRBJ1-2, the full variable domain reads SQTIHQWPATLVQPVGSPLSLECTVEGTSNPNLYWYRQAAGRGLQLLFYSVGIGQISSEVPQNLSASRPQDRQFILSSKKLLLSDSGFYLCAWKGPAANYGYTFGSGTRLTVV.

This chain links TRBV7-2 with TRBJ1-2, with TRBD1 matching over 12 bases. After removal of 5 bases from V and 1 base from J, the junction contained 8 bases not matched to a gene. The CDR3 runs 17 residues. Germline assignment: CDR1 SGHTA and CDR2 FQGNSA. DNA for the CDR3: TGTGCCAGCAGCCGGGGGACAGGGGGCTCTTTTAACTATGGCTACACCTTC. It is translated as CASSRGTGGSFNYGYTF.

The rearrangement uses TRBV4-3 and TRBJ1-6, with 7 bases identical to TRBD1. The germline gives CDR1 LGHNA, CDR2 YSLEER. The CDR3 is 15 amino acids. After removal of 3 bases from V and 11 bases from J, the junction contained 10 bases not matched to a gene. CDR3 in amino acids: CASSHAEGARTPLHF. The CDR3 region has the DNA TGCGCCAGCAGCCACGCAGAGGGGGCGCGGACACCCCTCCACTTT.

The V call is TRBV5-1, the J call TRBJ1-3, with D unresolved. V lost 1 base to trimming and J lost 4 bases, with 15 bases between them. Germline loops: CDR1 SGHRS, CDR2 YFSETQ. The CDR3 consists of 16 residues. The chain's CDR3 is CASSLMGENAGNTIYF. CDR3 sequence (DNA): TGCGCCAGCAGCTTGATGGGTGAGAACGCCGGAAACACCATATATTTT.

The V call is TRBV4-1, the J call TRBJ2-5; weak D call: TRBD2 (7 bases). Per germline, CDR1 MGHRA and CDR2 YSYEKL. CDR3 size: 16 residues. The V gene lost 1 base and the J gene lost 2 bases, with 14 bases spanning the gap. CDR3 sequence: CASSQVGGGYQETQYF. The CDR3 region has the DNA TGCGCCAGCAGCCAAGTCGGCGGGGGCTATCAAGAGACCCAGTACTTC.

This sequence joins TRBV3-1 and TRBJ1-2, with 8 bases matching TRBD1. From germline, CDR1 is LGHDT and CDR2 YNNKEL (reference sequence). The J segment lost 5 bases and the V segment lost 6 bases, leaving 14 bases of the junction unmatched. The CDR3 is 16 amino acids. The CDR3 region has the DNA TGTGCCAGCAGAAAACATACCGGGACAGGCGAATATGGCTACACCTTC. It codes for CASRKHTGTGEYGYTF.

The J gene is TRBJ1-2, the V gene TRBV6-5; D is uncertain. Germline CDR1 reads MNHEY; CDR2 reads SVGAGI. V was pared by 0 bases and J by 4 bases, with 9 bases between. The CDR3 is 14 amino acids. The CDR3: CASSYSSPGYGYTF. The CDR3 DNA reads TGTGCCAGCAGTTACTCTAGCCCCGGCTATGGCTACACCTTC.

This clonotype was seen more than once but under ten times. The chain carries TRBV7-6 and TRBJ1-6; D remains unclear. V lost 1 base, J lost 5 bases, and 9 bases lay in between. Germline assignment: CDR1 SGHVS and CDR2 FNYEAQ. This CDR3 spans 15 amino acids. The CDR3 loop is CASSLDSRNNSPLHF. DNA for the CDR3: TGTGCCAGCAGCTTAGATTCCAGAAATAATTCACCCCTCCACTTT.

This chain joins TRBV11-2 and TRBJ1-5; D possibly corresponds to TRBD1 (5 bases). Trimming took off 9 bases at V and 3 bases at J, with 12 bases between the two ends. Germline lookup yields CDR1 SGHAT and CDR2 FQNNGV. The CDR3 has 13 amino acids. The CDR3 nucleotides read TGTGCCAGTTCTCGGGGGGACAATCAGCCCCAGCATTTT. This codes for CASSRGDNQPQHF.

In DNA, the CDR3 is TGCAGTGCCGGGGCGAATACGCAGTATTTT. Translated, it gives CSAGANTQYF. The gene calls are TRBV20-1 and TRBJ2-3; perhaps D is TRBD1 or TRBD2 (5 bases each). CDR1 is DFQATT and CDR2 is SNEGSKA in the germline V gene (reference sequence). Trimming took 6 bases from V and 7 from J, leaving 8 bases between them. The CDR3 is made up of 10 amino acids.